This is a list of T cell receptor beta chains from one sample in a study of T cells in Graves' hyperthyroidism and ophthalmopathy. TCRdb reanalysed the multiplex PCR reads using MiXCR and keeps one entry per CDR3 protein. The sample records 600,000 to 650,000 distinct CDR3 sequences, roughly 15% being singletons. Sequenced material: blood. The receptor source for this set is a woman between 25 and 40 years old with Graves' hyperthyroidism. CDR3s include the opening cysteine and the closing phenylalanine or tryptophan. D genes are given only for firm matches. Some rows have no size entry. The others give once, few or many, or a class for an expanded clone.

j_gene	abundance	d_gene	v_gene	CDR3aa	CDR3nt
TRBJ1-1	many	TRBD1	TRBV20-1	CSARGTGRNTEAFF	TGCAGTGCTAGAGGGACAGGAAGGAACACTGAAGCTTTCTTT
TRBJ2-1	many	TRBD1	TRBV6-1	CASSPDRGRQNEQFF	TGTGCCAGCAGCCCGGACAGGGGGCGACAAAATGAGCAGTTCTTC
TRBJ2-5	-	TRBD2	TRBV7-2	CASSSEGLAGVQETQYF	TGTGCCAGCAGCTCGGAGGGACTAGCGGGAGTACAAGAGACCCAGTACTTC
TRBJ1-1	few	-	TRBV29-1	CSVIGLDTEAFF	TGCAGCGTTATAGGGTTGGACACTGAAGCTTTCTTT
TRBJ2-3	many	-	TRBV6-1	CASSDLGAGSHTDTQYF	TGTGCCAGCAGTGATCTGGGGGCCGGGAGTCACACAGATACGCAGTATTTT
TRBJ1-3	few	-	TRBV20-1	CSATRDAISSGNTIYF	TGCAGTGCTACCCGGGACGCCATATCCTCTGGAAACACCATATATTTT
TRBJ1-1	many	-	TRBV7-8	CASSLGPGSRTYTEAFF	TGTGCCAGCAGCTTAGGGCCGGGATCCAGGACTTACACTGAAGCTTTCTTT
TRBJ2-5	many	-	TRBV29-1	CSVGGVGETQYF	TGCAGCGTTGGGGGGGTCGGGGAGACCCAGTACTTC
TRBJ1-1	few	-	TRBV5-1	CASTAQGNTEAFF	TGCGCCAGCACCGCGCAGGGGAACACTGAAGCTTTCTTT
TRBJ2-7	many	TRBD1	TRBV29-1	CSVLGQGYEQYF	TGCAGCGTTCTAGGACAGGGCTACGAGCAGTACTTC
TRBJ2-4	-	-	TRBV18	CASSPTGLPGYF	TGTGCCAGCTCACCAACGGGACTCCCGGGGTACTTC
TRBJ2-1	many	TRBD1	TRBV29-1	CSVDGTGVNEQFF	TGCAGCGTTGATGGGACAGGTGTCAATGAGCAGTTCTTC
TRBJ2-7	many	-	TRBV5-1	CASSLDRLSYEQYF	TGCGCCAGCAGCTTGGACCGGCTATCCTACGAGCAGTACTTC
TRBJ2-7	few	-	TRBV7-6	CASSELTGTYEQYF	TGTGCCAGCAGCGAGCTGACTGGGACCTACGAGCAGTACTTC
TRBJ2-7	few	-	TRBV5-8	CASSLAQGHSYEQYF	TGTGCCAGCAGCTTGGCGCAGGGTCACTCCTACGAGCAGTACTTC
TRBJ2-2	many	TRBD2	TRBV6-2/TRBV6-3	CASSYSVSSGSNTGELFF	TGTGCCAGCAGTTACTCGGTTTCTAGCGGGAGTAACACCGGGGAGCTGTTTTTT
TRBJ1-1	many	TRBD1	TRBV5-5	CASSLRPGTGLSTTEAFF	TGTGCCAGCAGTCTTAGACCCGGGACAGGGCTCTCGACCACTGAAGCTTTCTTT
TRBJ1-1	many	-	TRBV27	CASSLNVGGTEAFF	TGTGCCAGCAGTTTAAACGTAGGAGGAACTGAAGCTTTCTTT
TRBJ1-1	many	-	TRBV6-2/TRBV6-3	CASNQGLAEAFF	TGTGCCAGCAACCAGGGTCTCGCTGAAGCTTTCTTT
TRBJ2-7	-	-	TRBV7-9	CASSLKEASEQYF	TGTGCCAGCAGCTTAAAGGAGGCTTCCGAGCAGTACTTC
TRBJ1-2	-	-	TRBV20-1	CSAIKDSDYGYTF	TGCAGTGCCATTAAGGACAGTGACTATGGCTACACCTTC
TRBJ2-1	-	-	TRBV29-1	CSVVAYNEQFF	TGCAGCGTTGTTGCCTACAATGAGCAGTTCTTC
TRBJ2-7	many	-	TRBV27	CASSQGDYEQYF	TGTGCCAGCAGTCAGGGAGACTACGAGCAGTACTTC
TRBJ2-1	many	-	TRBV11-2	CATRTTGPYNEQFF	TGTGCCACCAGAACAACGGGGCCCTACAATGAGCAGTTCTTC
TRBJ1-1	few	-	TRBV27	CASSFSGFTEAFF	TGTGCCAGCAGTTTCTCCGGTTTCACTGAAGCTTTCTTT
TRBJ1-2	-	-	TRBV6-1	CATADRSDYGYTF	TGTGCCACGGCCGACAGGTCTGACTATGGCTACACCTTC
TRBJ2-7	many	-	TRBV3-1	CASSLRDPSYEQYF	TGTGCCAGCAGCCTCCGCGACCCCTCCTACGAGCAGTACTTC
TRBJ1-5	-	-	TRBV27	CASTIGVGQPQHF	TGTGCCAGCACCATCGGGGTGGGTCAGCCCCAGCATTTT
TRBJ2-1	-	-	TRBV19	CASSIATHNEQFF	TGTGCCAGTAGTATCGCGACGCACAATGAGCAGTTCTTC
TRBJ1-2	-	-	TRBV7-9	CASSLAESPGYTF	TGTGCCAGCAGCTTAGCTGAATCCCCTGGCTACACCTTC
TRBJ1-1	many	TRBD1	TRBV24-1	CATSDWGQGSGAFF	TGTGCCACCAGTGACTGGGGACAGGGTAGTGGAGCTTTCTTT
TRBJ2-5	-	-	TRBV5-6	CASSLALAGLRTQYF	TGTGCCAGCAGCTTGGCCCTTGCGGGTCTTAGGACCCAGTACTTC
TRBJ2-7	many	-	TRBV10-3	CAISESNEQYF	TGTGCCATCAGTGAGTCGAACGAGCAGTACTTC
TRBJ1-6	many	-	TRBV2	CASSLTANNSPLHF	TGTGCCAGCAGTCTTACAGCAAATAATTCACCCCTCCACTTT
TRBJ2-7	few	-	TRBV2	CASSGVGRDYEQYF	TGTGCCAGCAGTGGAGTGGGACGAGACTACGAGCAGTACTTC
TRBJ2-1	-	-	TRBV3-1	CASSHTMTGNEQLF	TGTGCCAGCAGCCACACGATGACTGGAAATGAGCAGCTCTTC
TRBJ1-5	many	-	TRBV27	CASSSLQGPNQPQHF	TGTGCCAGCAGTTCTCTTCAGGGTCCCAATCAGCCCCAGCATTTT
TRBJ2-3	many	TRBD2	TRBV28	CASHSGSPPDTQYF	TGTGCCAGCCATAGCGGGAGCCCCCCAGATACGCAGTATTTT
TRBJ2-3	-	-	TRBV6-4	CASSDSSSTDTQYF	TGTGCCAGCAGTGACTCTTCCTCTACAGATACGCAGTATTTT
TRBJ2-7	-	-	TRBV12-3/TRBV12-4	CASSSSGTEQYF	TGTGCCAGCAGTTCATCCGGGACCGAGCAGTACTTC
TRBJ2-2	-	-	TRBV20-1	CSARGRTATGELFF	TGCAGTGCTAGAGGGAGGACAGCCACCGGGGAGCTGTTTTTT
TRBJ2-7	many	-	TRBV4-3	CASSQAGNYEQYF	TGCGCCAGCAGCCAAGCCGGGAACTACGAGCAGTACTTC
TRBJ2-7	-	TRBD2	TRBV9	CASSAGRDYQNYEQYF	TGTGCCAGCAGCGCGGGACGGGACTACCAAAACTACGAGCAGTACTTC
TRBJ1-2	-	-	TRBV5-1	CASSLDRGSGGYTF	TGCGCCAGCAGCTTGGATCGAGGCTCGGGTGGCTACACCTTC
TRBJ1-4	-	-	TRBV30	CAWSSQGPEKLFF	TGTGCCTGGAGCAGTCAGGGACCCGAAAAACTGTTTTTT